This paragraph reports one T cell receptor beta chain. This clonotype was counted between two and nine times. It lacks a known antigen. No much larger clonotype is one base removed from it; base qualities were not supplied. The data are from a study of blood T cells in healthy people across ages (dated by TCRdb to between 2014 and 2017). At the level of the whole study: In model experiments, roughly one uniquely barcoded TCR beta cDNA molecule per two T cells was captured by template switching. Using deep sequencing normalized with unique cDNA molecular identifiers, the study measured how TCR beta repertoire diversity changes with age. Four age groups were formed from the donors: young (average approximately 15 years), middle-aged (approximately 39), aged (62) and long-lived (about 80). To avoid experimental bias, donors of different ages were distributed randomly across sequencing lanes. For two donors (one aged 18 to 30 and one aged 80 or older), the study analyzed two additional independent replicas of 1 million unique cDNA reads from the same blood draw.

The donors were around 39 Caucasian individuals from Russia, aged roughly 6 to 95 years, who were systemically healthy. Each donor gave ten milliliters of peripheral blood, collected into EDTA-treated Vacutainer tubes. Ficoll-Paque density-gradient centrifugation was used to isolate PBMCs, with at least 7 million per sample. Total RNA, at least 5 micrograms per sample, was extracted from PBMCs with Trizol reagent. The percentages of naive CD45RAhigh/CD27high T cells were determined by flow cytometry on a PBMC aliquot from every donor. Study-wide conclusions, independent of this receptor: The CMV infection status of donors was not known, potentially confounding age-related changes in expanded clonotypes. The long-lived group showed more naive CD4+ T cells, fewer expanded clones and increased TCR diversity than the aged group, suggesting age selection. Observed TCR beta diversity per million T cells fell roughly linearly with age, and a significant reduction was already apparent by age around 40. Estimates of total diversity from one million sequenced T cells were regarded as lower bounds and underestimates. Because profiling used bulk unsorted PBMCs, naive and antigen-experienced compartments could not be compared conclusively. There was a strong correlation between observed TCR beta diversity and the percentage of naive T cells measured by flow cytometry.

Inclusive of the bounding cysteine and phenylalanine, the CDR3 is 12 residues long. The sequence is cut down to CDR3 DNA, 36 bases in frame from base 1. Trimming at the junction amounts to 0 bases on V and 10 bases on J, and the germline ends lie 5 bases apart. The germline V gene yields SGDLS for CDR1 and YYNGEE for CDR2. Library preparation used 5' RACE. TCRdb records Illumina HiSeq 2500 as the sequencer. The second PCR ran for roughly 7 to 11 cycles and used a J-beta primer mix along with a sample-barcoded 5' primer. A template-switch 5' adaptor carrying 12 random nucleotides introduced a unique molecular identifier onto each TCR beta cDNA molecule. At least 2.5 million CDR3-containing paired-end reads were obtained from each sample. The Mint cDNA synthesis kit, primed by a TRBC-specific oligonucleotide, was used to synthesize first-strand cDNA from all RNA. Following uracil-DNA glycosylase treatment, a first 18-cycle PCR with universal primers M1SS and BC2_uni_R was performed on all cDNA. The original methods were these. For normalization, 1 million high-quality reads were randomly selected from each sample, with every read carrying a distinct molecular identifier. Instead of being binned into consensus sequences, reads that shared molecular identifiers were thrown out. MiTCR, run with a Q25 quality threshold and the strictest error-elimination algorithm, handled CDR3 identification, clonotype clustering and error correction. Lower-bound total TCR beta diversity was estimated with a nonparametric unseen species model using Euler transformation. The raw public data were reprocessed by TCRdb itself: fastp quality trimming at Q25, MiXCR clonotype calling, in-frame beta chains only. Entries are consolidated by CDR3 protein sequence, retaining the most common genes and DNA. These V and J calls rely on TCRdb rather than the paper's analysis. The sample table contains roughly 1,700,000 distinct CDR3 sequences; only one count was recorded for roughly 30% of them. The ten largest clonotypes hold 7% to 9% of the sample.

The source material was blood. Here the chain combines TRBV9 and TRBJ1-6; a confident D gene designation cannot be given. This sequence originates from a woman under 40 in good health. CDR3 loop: CASSVGESPLHF. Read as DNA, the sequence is TGTGCCAGCAGCGTAGGAGAATCACCCCTCCACTTT. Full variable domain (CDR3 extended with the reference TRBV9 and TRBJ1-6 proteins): DSGVTQTPKHLITATGQRVTLRCSPRSGDLSVYWYQQSLDQGLQFLIQYYNGEERAKGNILERFSAQQFPDLHSELNLSSLELGDSALYFCASSVGESPLHFGNGTRLTVT.